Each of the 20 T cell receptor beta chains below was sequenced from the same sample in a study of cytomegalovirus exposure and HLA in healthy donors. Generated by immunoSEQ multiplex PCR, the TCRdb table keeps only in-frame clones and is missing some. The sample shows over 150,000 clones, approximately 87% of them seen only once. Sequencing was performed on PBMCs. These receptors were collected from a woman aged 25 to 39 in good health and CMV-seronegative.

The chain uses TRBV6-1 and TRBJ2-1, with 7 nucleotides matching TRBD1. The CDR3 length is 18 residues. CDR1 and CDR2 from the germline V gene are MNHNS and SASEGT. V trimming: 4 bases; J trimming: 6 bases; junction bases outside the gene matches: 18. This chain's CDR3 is CASSAQLRGGHSPNEQFF. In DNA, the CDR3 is TGTGCCAGCAGTGCCCAGCTGAGAGGGGGCCATTCCCCCAATGAGCAGTTCTTC.

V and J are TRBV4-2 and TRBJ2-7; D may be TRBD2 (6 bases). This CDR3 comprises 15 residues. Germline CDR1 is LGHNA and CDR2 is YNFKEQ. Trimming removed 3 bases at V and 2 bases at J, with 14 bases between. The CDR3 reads CASSQGVAGTYEQYF. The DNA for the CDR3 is TGTGCCAGCAGCCAGGGGGTGGCGGGAACCTACGAGCAGTACTTC.

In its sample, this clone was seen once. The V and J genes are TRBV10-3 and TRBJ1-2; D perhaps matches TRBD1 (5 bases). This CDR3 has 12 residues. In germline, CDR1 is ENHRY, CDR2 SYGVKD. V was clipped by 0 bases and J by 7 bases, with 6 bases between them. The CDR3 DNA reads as TGTGCCATCAGTGAGTCAGGGGTTGGCTACACCTTC. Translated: CAISESGVGYTF.

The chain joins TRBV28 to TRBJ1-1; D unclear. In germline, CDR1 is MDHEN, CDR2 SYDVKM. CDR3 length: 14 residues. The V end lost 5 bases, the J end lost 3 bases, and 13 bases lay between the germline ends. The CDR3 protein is CASSPPEGYTEAFF. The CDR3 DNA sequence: TGTGCCAGCAGTCCCCCTGAGGGCTACACTGAAGCTTTCTTT.

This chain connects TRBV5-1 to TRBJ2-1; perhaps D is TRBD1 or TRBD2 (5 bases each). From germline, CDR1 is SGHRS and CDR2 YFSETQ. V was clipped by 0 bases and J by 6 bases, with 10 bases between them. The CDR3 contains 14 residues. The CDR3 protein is CASSLVGGFNEQFF. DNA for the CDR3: TGCGCCAGCAGCTTGGTTGGGGGATTCAATGAGCAGTTCTTC.

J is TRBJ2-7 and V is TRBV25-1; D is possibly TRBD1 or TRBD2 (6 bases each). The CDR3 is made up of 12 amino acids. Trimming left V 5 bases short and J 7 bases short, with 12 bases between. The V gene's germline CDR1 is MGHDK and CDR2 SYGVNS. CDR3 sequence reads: CASSNEGGEQYF. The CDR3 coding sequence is TGTGCCAGCAGTAACGAAGGGGGGGAGCAGTACTTC.

This CDR3 is CASSSGGPNTEAFF. As DNA, the CDR3 is TGTGCCAGCAGTTCAGGGGGCCCAAACACTGAAGCTTTCTTT. This rearrangement joins TRBV27 to TRBJ1-1; TRBD1 aligns across 8 bases. CDR1 and CDR2 from the germline V gene are MNHEY and SMNVEV (reference sequence). The trim removed 4 bases at V and 2 bases at J, leaving 3 bases unmatched. The CDR3 has 14 amino acids.

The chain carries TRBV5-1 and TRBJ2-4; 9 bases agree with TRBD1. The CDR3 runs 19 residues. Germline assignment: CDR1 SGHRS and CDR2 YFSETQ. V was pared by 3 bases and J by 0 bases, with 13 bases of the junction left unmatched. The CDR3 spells CASSSQGASRDLAKNIQYF. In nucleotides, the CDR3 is TGCGCCAGCAGCTCACAGGGGGCGAGTAGGGATCTAGCCAAAAACATTCAGTACTTC.

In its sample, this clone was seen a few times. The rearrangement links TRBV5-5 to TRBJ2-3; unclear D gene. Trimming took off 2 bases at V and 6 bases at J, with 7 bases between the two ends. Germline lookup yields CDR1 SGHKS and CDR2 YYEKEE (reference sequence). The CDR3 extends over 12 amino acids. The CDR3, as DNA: TGTGCCAGCAGCTTTGGACCCGATACGCAGTATTTT. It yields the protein CASSFGPDTQYF.

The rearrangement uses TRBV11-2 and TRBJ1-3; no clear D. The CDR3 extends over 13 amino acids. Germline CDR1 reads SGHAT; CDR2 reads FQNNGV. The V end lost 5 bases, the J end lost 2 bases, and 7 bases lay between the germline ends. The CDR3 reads CASSARTGNTIYF. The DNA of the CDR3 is TGTGCCAGCAGCGCCAGAACTGGAAACACCATATATTTT.

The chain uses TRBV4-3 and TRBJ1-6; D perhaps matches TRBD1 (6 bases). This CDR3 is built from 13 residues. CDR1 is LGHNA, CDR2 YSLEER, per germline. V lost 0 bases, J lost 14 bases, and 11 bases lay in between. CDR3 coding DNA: TGCGCCAGCAGCCAAGATTCAGGGGCATCCCTCCACTTT. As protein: CASSQDSGASLHF.

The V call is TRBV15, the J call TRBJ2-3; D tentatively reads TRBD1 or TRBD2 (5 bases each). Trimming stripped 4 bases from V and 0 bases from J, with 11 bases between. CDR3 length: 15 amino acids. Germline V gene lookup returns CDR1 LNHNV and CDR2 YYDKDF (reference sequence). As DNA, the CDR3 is TGTGCCACCAGCAAACTACGGGACAGCACAGATACGCAGTATTTT. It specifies CATSKLRDSTDTQYF.

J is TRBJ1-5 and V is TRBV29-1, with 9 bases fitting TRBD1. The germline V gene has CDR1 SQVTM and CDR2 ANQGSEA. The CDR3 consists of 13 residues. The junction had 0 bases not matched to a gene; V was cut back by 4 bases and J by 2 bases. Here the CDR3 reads CSVGDRGNQPQHF. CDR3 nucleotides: TGCAGCGTTGGGGACAGGGGCAATCAGCCCCAGCATTTT.

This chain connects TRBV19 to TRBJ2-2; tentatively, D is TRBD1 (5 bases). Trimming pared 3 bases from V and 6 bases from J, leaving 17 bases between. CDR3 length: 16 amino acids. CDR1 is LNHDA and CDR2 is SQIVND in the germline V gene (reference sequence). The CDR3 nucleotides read TGTGCCAGTAGTATGGTTCCCGGACAATCGGCCGGGGAGCTGTTTTTT. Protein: CASSMVPGQSAGELFF.

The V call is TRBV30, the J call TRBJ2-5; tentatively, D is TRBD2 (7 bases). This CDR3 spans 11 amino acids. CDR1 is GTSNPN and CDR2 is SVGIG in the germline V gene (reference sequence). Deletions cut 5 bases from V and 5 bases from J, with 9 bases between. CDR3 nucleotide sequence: TGTGCCTGGGGGAGGGGGGAGACCCAGTACTTC. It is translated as CAWGRGETQYF.

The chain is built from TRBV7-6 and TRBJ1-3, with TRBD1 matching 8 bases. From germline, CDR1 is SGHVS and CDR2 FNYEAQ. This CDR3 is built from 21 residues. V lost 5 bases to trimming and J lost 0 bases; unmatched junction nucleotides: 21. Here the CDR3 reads CASSRGLPGQAFSSSGNTIYF. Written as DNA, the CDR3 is TGTGCCAGCAGCAGAGGTCTACCGGGACAGGCCTTTTCGAGCTCTGGAAACACCATATATTTT.

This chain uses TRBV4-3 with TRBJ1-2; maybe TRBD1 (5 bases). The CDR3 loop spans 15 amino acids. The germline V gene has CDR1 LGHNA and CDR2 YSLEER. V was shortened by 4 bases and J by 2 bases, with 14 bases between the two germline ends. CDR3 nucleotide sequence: TGCGCCAGCAGCCCCCTTGGGACTCTCAACTATGGCTACACCTTC. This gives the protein CASSPLGTLNYGYTF.

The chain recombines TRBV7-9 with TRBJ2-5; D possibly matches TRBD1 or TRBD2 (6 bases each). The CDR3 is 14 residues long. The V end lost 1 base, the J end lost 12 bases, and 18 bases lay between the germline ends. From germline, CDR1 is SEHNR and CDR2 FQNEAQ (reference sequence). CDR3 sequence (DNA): TGTGCCAGCAGCTTAGGGACCGGGGGCGACCAGGAGTACTTC. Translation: CASSLGTGGDQEYF.

In DNA, the CDR3 is TGTGCCAGCAGCTCCCTTGGACTCCGCACAGATACGCAGTATTTT. Protein: CASSSLGLRTDTQYF. The V gene is TRBV11-1, the J gene TRBJ2-3, with D possibly TRBD2 on 5 matching bases. Trimming removed 4 bases from V and 1 base from J, with 12 bases in between. This CDR3 is 15 amino acids long. In germline, CDR1 is SGHAT, CDR2 FQDESV (reference sequence).

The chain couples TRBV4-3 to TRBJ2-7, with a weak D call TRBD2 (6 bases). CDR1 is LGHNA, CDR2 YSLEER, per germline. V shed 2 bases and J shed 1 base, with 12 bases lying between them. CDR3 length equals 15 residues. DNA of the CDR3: TGCGCCAGCAGCCAAACTCCGGGACTGTCCTACGAGCAGTACTTC. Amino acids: CASSQTPGLSYEQYF.